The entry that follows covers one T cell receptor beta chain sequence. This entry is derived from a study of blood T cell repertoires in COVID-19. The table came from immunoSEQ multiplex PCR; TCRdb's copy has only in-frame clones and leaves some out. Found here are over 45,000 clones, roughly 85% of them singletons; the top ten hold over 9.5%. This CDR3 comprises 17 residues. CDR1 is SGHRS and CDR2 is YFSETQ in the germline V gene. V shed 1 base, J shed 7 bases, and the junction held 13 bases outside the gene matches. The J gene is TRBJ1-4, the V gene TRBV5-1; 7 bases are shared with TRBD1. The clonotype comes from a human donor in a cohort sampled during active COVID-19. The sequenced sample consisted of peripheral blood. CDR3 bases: TGCGCCAGCAGCTTGAGTGGACAAGGGGGCCTTGGTGAAAAACTGTTTTTT. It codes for CASSLSGQGGLGEKLFF. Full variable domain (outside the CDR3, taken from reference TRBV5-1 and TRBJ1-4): KAGVTQTPRYLIKTRGQQVTLSCSPISGHRSVSWYQQTPGQGLQFLFEYFSETQRNKGNFPGRFSGRQFSNSRSEMNVSTLELGDSALYLCASSLSGQGGLGEKLFFGSGTQLSVL.